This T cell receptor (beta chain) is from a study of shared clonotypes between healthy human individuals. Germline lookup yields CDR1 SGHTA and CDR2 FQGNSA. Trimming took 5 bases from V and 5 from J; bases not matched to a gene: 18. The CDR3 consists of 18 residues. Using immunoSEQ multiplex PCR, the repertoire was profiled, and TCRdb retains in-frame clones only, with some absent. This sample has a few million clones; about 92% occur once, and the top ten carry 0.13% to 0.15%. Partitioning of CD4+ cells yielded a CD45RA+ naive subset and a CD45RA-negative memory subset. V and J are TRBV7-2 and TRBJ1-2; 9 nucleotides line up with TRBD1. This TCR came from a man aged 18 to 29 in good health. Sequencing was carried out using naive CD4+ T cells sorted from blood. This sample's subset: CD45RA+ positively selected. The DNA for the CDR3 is TGTGCCAGCAGCCCCGGGACAGGGTTGATAAGGAGCGGGTATGGCTACACCTTC. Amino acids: CASSPGTGLIRSGYGYTF.